A selection of T cell receptor beta chains follows, all from one sample in a study of CD8+CD57+ T cells in acquired aplastic anemia. Each CDR3 protein gets one entry after TCRdb re-called the reads with MiXCR. The data contain around 200,000 distinct CDR3 sequences, around 45% of them seen just once; the ten biggest clones take up around a tenth. The sequenced material came from sorted CD4+, CD8+, or CD8+CD57+ T cells (not recorded which) from PBMCs. The receptors derive from a human donor with aplastic anemia. Both conserved end residues are trimmed from each CDR3. Each record gives: V gene, clone size, CDR3 protein. The size of a clone is reported for some rows only, either as once, few or many, or as a class for expanded clones.

v_gene: TRBV3-1
abundance: .
CDR3aa: ASSTERTRYYGYT

v_gene: TRBV11-2
abundance: .
CDR3aa: ASSKRDRGLGSPLH

v_gene: TRBV20-1
abundance: .
CDR3aa: SARGGLVFPDTQY

v_gene: TRBV28
abundance: .
CDR3aa: ASSSSPGSLRGAF

v_gene: TRBV7-3
abundance: .
CDR3aa: ASSSASGRDTQY

v_gene: TRBV13
abundance: once
CDR3aa: ASSYVDRAYEQY

v_gene: TRBV12-3/TRBV12-4
abundance: many
CDR3aa: ASSPGLAGGYNEQF

v_gene: TRBV25-1
abundance: .
CDR3aa: ASSLGTHGELF

v_gene: TRBV13
abundance: .
CDR3aa: ASSFPSVGREAF

v_gene: TRBV19
abundance: few
CDR3aa: ASSQGLAGGETQY

v_gene: TRBV7-9
abundance: .
CDR3aa: ASSLERGGEQF

v_gene: TRBV2
abundance: few
CDR3aa: ASRLGLAGYNEQF

v_gene: TRBV24-1
abundance: .
CDR3aa: ATSDRTRVTGGLF

v_gene: TRBV2
abundance: .
CDR3aa: ASATTWDRETANYGCT

v_gene: TRBV9
abundance: .
CDR3aa: ASSAQGWHEQY

v_gene: TRBV7-3
abundance: .
CDR3aa: ASSREYQETQY

v_gene: TRBV19
abundance: many
CDR3aa: ASTSDSWNEQF

v_gene: TRBV4-3
abundance: many
CDR3aa: ASSSESGNEQF

v_gene: TRBV2
abundance: many
CDR3aa: ASSRGTYKETQY

v_gene: TRBV5-1
abundance: many
CDR3aa: ASSNRTANTGELF

v_gene: TRBV18
abundance: .
CDR3aa: ASSLLGTLNYEQY

v_gene: TRBV28
abundance: .
CDR3aa: ASIDPTGTDGYT

v_gene: TRBV4-1
abundance: .
CDR3aa: ASSQGAASGKRVGELF

v_gene: TRBV2
abundance: .
CDR3aa: ASSGQGATGQPQH

v_gene: TRBV6-5
abundance: .
CDR3aa: ASSYKAAVLNYGYT

v_gene: TRBV28
abundance: once
CDR3aa: ATLVGGGDYNEQF

v_gene: TRBV24-1
abundance: .
CDR3aa: ATSDLGGPADQDTQY

v_gene: TRBV2
abundance: .
CDR3aa: ASSEWVEAF

v_gene: TRBV6-4
abundance: many
CDR3aa: ASRRGSVGTDTQY

v_gene: TRBV7-9
abundance: .
CDR3aa: ASSLTRGEEKLF

v_gene: TRBV7-6
abundance: .
CDR3aa: ASSLFGTGVGEGF

v_gene: TRBV20-1
abundance: .
CDR3aa: SAIPRGGRYEQY

v_gene: TRBV9
abundance: .
CDR3aa: ASSADTGGTQPQH

v_gene: TRBV7-3
abundance: few
CDR3aa: ASSFNSGNTIY

v_gene: TRBV15
abundance: few
CDR3aa: ATSTIYGNQPQH

v_gene: TRBV15
abundance: once
CDR3aa: ATSRDPDYGYT

v_gene: TRBV12-3/TRBV12-4
abundance: .
CDR3aa: ASSSGEGTTDTQY

v_gene: TRBV20-1
abundance: .
CDR3aa: SARSRTVNNSPLH

v_gene: TRBV12-3/TRBV12-4
abundance: .
CDR3aa: ASSLTRLAGTDTQY

v_gene: TRBV5-4
abundance: .
CDR3aa: ASSLSGTIYGYT

v_gene: TRBV5-1
abundance: .
CDR3aa: ASSLGQAGTGELF

v_gene: TRBV15
abundance: few
CDR3aa: ATSSGTGGDEQY

v_gene: TRBV7-3
abundance: .
CDR3aa: ASSSGGDIPRETQH

v_gene: TRBV15
abundance: .
CDR3aa: ATSRVGGQPQGTQY

v_gene: TRBV15
abundance: .
CDR3aa: ATSRVGQGAWQPQH

v_gene: TRBV2
abundance: .
CDR3aa: ASEVGSGGGETQY

v_gene: TRBV5-6
abundance: few
CDR3aa: ASSLFDRENIEAF

v_gene: TRBV9
abundance: .
CDR3aa: ASTSTGGTDTQY

v_gene: TRBV7-3
abundance: many
CDR3aa: ASSLTLQETQY

v_gene: TRBV25-1
abundance: .
CDR3aa: ASSESQDTGNGETQY

v_gene: TRBV15
abundance: once
CDR3aa: ATSQHRDLNEKLF

v_gene: TRBV2
abundance: once
CDR3aa: ASRWTGNTIY

v_gene: TRBV3-1
abundance: many
CDR3aa: ASSLLDRFQETQY

v_gene: TRBV7-9
abundance: many
CDR3aa: ASSTTGPNTEAF

v_gene: TRBV15
abundance: few
CDR3aa: ATSGGFPGLY

v_gene: TRBV5-4
abundance: .
CDR3aa: ASSPGASPYEQY

v_gene: TRBV20-1
abundance: .
CDR3aa: SARDRGYT

v_gene: TRBV10-3
abundance: .
CDR3aa: AISESGGRETQY

v_gene: TRBV19
abundance: .
CDR3aa: ASSERDNLYGYT

v_gene: TRBV11-2
abundance: .
CDR3aa: ASSLGDPGYT